This TCR beta chain was sequenced in a study of blood T cell repertoires in COVID-19. This CDR3 contains 14 residues. CDR1 and CDR2 from the germline V gene are SGHNT and YENEEA. V lost 8 bases and J lost 4; bases outside the gene matches: 6. Repertoires were generated with immunoSEQ multiplex PCR, while TCRdb's copy carries only in-frame clones and drops some. The top ten hold 2.5% to 3.5% of the sample, which has around 320,000 clones, approximately 89% seen once. The sample was PBMCs or T cells enriched from blood (not recorded which). This receptor was taken from a woman between 50 and 59 years old who had been exposed to COVID-19. V and J are TRBV11-3 and TRBJ2-2, with 8 positions matching TRBD1. The CDR3 region has the DNA TGTGCCAGCCAAACAGGGGGTAGCACCGGGGAGCTGTTTTTT. It codes for CASQTGGSTGELFF.